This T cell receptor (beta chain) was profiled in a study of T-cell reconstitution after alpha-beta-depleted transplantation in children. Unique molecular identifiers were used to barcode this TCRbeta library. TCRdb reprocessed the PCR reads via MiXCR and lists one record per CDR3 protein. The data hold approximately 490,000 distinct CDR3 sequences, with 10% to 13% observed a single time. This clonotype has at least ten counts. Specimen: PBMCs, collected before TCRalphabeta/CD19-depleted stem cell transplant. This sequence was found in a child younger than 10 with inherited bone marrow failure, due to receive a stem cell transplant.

The CDR3 here is CASSPDSGANVLTF. The CDR3, as DNA: TGTGCCAGCTCACCCGACTCTGGGGCCAACGTCCTGACTTTC. The V gene is TRBV18, the J gene TRBJ2-6; D remains ambiguous. The V gene's germline CDR1 is KGHSH and CDR2 LQKENI. V gave up 3 bases and J gave up 0 bases, with 3 bases separating them. CDR3 length: 14 amino acids.